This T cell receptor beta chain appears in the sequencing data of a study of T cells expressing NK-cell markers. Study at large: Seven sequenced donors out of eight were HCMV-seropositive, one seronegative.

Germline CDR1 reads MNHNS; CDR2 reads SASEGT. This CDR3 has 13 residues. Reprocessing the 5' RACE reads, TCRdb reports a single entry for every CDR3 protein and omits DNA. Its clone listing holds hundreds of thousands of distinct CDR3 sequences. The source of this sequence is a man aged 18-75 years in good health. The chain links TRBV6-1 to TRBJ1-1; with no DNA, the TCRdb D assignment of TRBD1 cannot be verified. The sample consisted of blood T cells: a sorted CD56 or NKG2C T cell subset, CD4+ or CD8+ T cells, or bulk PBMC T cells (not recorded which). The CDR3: CASSLKDRTHTFF.